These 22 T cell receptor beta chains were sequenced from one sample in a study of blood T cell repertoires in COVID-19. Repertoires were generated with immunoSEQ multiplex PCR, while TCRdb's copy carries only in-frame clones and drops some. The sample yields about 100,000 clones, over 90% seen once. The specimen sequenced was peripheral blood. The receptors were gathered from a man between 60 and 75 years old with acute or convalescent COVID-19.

This chain's CDR3 is CSVESGRGLETQYF. The CDR3 DNA is TGCAGCGTTGAATCAGGCAGGGGATTGGAGACCCAGTACTTC. The chain couples TRBV29-1 to TRBJ2-5; tentatively, D is TRBD1 (6 bases). The CDR3 sequence is 14 residues long. Germline CDR1 reads SQVTM; CDR2 reads ANQGSEA. V was shortened by 2 bases and J by 5 bases, with 15 bases between the two germline ends.

CDR3 in DNA: TGTGCCAGCAGCTTATGGGGGCAGTCCTACGAGCAGTACTTC. This sequence encodes CASSLWGQSYEQYF. This chain joins TRBV7-9 and TRBJ2-7; perhaps TRBD1 as D (6 bases). The V end was cut by 2 bases, the J end by 1 base, with 9 bases between. The CDR3 totals 14 residues. CDR1 and CDR2 from the germline V gene are SEHNR and FQNEAQ (reference sequence).

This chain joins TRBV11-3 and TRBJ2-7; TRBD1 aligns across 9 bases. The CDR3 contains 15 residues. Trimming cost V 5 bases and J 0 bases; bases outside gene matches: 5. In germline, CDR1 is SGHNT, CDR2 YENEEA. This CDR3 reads CASSPGTGSSYEQYF. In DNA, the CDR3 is TGTGCCAGCAGCCCCGGGACAGGGAGCTCCTACGAGCAGTACTTC.

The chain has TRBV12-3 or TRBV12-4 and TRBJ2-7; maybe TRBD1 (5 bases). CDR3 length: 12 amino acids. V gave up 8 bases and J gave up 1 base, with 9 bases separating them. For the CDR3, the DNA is TGTGCCAGCTCCCAGGGATCCTACGAGCAGTACTTC. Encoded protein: CASSQGSYEQYF.

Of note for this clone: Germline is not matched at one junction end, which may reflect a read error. CDR3 coding DNA: TGCGCCAGCAGCCGGAGGACAGGCTCCCACGAGCAGTACTTC. Its protein product is CASSRRTGSHEQYF. The chain combines TRBV4-1 with TRBJ2-7, with 7 bases aligning to TRBD1. The CDR3 has 14 amino acids. CDR1 is MGHRA, CDR2 YSYEKL, per germline.

DNA for the CDR3: TGTGCCAGCAGCCCCGACACGGCCCAAGAGACCCAGTACTTC. It translates to CASSPDTAQETQYF. This chain connects TRBV7-9 to TRBJ2-5; the D is unclear. CDR3 length equals 14 residues. Deletions cut 5 bases from V and 1 base from J, with 11 bases between. CDR1 SEHNR and CDR2 FQNEAQ come from the germline V gene (reference sequence). Based on the CDR3 plus reference TRBV7-9 and TRBJ2-5, the full variable domain is DTGVSQNPRHKITKRGQNVTFRCDPISEHNRLYWYRQTLGQGPEFLTYFQNEAQLEKSRLLSDRFSAERPKGSFSTLEIQRTEQGDSAMYLCASSPDTAQETQYFGPGTRLLVL.

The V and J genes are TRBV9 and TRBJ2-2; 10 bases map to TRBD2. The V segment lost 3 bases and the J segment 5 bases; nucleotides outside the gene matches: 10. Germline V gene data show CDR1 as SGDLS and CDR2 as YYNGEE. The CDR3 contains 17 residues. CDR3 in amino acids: CASSGPTAGGGTGELFF. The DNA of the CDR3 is TGTGCCAGCAGCGGCCCTACAGCGGGAGGGGGAACCGGGGAGCTGTTTTTT.

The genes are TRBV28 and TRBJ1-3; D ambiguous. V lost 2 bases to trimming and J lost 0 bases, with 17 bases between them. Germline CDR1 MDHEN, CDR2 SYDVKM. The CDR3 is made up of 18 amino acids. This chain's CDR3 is CASSLPELRLSSGNTIYF. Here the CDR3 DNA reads TGTGCCAGCAGTTTACCCGAACTGCGACTGTCCTCTGGAAACACCATATATTTT.

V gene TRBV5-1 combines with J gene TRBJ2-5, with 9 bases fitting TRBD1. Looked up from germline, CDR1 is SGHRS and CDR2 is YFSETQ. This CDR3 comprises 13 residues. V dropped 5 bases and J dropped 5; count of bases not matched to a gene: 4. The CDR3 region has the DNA TGCGCCAGCAGAGGGACAGGGATTGAGACCCAGTACTTC. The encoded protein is CASRGTGIETQYF.

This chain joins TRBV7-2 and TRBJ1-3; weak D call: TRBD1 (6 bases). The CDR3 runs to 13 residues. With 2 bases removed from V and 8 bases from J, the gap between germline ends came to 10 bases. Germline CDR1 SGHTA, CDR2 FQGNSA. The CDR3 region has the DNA TGTGCCAGCAGCTTAAGGGGGGGTGACACCATATATTTT. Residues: CASSLRGGDTIYF.

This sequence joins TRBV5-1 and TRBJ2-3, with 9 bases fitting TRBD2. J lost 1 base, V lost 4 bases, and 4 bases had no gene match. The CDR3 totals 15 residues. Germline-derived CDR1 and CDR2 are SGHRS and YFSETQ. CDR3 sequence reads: CASSPERGGTDTQYF. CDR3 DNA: TGCGCCAGCAGCCCCGAGCGGGGGGGCACAGATACGCAGTATTTT.

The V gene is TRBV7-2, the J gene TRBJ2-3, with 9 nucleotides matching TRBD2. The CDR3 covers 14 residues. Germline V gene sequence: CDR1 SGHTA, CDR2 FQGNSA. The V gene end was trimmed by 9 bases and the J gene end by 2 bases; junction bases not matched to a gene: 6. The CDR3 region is CASVRTSDTDTQYF. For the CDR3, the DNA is TGTGCCAGTGTACGGACTAGCGACACAGATACGCAGTATTTT.

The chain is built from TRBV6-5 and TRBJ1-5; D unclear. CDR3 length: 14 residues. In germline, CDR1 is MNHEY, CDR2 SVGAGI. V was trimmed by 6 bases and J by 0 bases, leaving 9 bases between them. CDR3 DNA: TGTGCCAGCAGCCTACTCCATAGCAATCAGCCCCAGCATTTT. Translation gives CASSLLHSNQPQHF.

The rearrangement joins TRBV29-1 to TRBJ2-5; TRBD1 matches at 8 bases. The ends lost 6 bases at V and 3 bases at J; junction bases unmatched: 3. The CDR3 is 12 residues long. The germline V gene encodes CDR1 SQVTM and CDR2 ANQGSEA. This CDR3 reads CSVETGEETQYF. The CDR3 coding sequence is TGCAGCGTAGAGACAGGGGAAGAGACCCAGTACTTC. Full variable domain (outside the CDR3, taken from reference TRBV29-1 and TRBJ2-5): SAVISQKPSRDICQRGTSLTIQCQVDSQVTMMFWYRQQPGQSLTLIATANQGSEATYESGFVIDKFPISRPNLTFSTLTVSNMSPEDSSIYLCSVETGEETQYFGPGTRLLVL.

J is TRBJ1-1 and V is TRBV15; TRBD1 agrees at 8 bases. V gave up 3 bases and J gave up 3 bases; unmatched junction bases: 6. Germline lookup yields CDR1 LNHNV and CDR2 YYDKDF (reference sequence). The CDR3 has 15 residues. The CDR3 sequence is CATSRSRGLDTEAFF. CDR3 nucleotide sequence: TGTGCCACCAGCAGGAGCAGGGGGCTCGACACTGAAGCTTTCTTT.

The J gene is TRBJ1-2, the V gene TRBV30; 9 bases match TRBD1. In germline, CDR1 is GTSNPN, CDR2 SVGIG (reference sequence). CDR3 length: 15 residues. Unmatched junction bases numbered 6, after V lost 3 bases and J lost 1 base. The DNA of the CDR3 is TGTGCCTGGAGCATCGGGACAGGGTATAACTATGGCTACACCTTC. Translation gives CAWSIGTGYNYGYTF.

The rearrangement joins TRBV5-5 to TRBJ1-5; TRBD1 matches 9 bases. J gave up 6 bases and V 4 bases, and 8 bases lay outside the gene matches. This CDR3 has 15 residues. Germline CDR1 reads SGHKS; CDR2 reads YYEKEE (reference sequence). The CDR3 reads CASSKNGQGSQPQHF. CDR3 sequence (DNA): TGTGCCAGCAGCAAAAATGGACAGGGGAGTCAGCCCCAGCATTTT.

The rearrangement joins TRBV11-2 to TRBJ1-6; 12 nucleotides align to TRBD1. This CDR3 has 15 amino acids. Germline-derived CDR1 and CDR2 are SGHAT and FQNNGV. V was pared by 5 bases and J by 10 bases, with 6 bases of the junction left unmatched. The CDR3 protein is CASSRGTGGRSPLHF. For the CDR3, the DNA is TGTGCCAGCAGCCGCGGGACAGGGGGCCGATCACCCCTCCACTTT.

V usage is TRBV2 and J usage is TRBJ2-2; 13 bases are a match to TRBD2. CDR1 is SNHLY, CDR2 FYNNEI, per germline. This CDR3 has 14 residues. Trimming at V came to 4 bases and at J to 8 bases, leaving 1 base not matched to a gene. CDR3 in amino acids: CASSGTSGRGELFF. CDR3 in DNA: TGTGCCAGCAGTGGGACTAGCGGGAGAGGGGAGCTGTTTTTT.

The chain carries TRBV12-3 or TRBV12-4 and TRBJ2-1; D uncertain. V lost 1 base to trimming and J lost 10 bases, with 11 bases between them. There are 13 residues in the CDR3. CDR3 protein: CASSLGAGSEQFF. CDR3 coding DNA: TGTGCCAGCAGTTTAGGGGCAGGCAGCGAGCAGTTCTTC.

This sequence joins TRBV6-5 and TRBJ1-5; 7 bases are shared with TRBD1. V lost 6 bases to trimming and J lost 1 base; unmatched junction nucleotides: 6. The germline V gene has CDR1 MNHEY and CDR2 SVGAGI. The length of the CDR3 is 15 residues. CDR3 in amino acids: CASSRGGQSNQPQHF. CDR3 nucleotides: TGTGCCAGCAGCCGGGGGGGACAGAGCAATCAGCCCCAGCATTTT.

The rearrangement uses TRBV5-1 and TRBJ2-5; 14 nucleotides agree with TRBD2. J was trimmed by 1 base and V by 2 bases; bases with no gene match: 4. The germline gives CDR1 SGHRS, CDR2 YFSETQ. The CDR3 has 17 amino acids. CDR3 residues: CASSFGTSGRFQETQYF. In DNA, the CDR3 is TGCGCCAGCAGCTTTGGGACTAGCGGGAGATTCCAAGAGACCCAGTACTTC.